Below are 28 T cell receptor beta chains sequenced from a single sample in a study of regulatory and conventional T cells in RAG deficiency. Only in-frame clones appear in the TCRdb table, and some are missing; sequencing was by immunoSEQ multiplex PCR. Here the sample spans fewer than 30,000 clones, about 95% being singletons. Conventional CD4+ T cells were sorted from blood as CD25-low CD127-high cells. The sample was also linked to a second study, of regulatory T cells. As reported in that work: The PCR used 52 TRBV and 13 TRBJ primers.

The sequenced material came from CD25- CD4+ T cells sorted from blood. The receptors originated from a human donor in good health.

The CDR3 DNA follows: TGCGCCAGCAAACCGGACAGGGGCCGTGAAAAACTGTTTTTT. Amino acids: CASKPDRGREKLFF. The chain recombines TRBV5-1 with TRBJ1-4, with TRBD1 matching over 9 bases. The ends lost 6 bases at V and 7 bases at J; junction bases unmatched: 7. The CDR3 sequence is 14 residues long. Germline assignment: CDR1 SGHRS and CDR2 YFSETQ.

Turning to this clone: An end of the junction does not agree with germline; a read error may underlie this. This chain joins TRBV7-9 and TRBJ2-3; 13 positions agree with TRBD2. The CDR3 has 12 residues. Germline CDR1 is SEHNR and CDR2 is FQNEAQ (reference sequence). CDR3 nucleotides: TGTGCCAGCACCCTCGGACTAGCGGGGGAATCTTTT. Translation: CASTLGLAGESF.

The chain couples TRBV11-2 to TRBJ2-3; 8 bases are shared with TRBD1. Germline CDR1 is SGHAT and CDR2 is FQNNGV. Trimming took 5 bases from V and 3 from J; bases not matched to a gene: 7. CDR3 length equals 15 residues. The CDR3 here is CASSQAGGLTDTQYF. The CDR3, as DNA: TGTGCCAGCAGCCAAGCAGGGGGCTTAACAGATACGCAGTATTTT.

The V call is TRBV5-6, the J call TRBJ1-1; D not certain. CDR3 size: 16 residues. CDR1 and CDR2 (germline): SGHDT, YYEEEE. The V and J ends lost 0 bases and 0 bases respectively, with 12 bases between them. The CDR3 is CASSLVVPVMNTEAFF. Here the CDR3 DNA reads TGTGCCAGCAGCTTGGTAGTGCCGGTCATGAACACTGAAGCTTTCTTT.

The chain recombines TRBV7-9 with TRBJ2-3; no firm D call. The germline V gene has CDR1 SEHNR and CDR2 FQNEAQ (reference sequence). This CDR3 is built from 12 residues. V gave up 5 bases and J gave up 5 bases, with 8 bases separating them. CDR3 nucleotide sequence: TGTGCCAGCAGCCCCGACTTAGATACGCAGTATTTT. Translating gives CASSPDLDTQYF.

V usage is TRBV11-3 and J usage is TRBJ2-5; 11 bases match TRBD1. CDR1 and CDR2 from the germline V gene are SGHNT and YENEEA. Trimming at V came to 4 bases and at J to 5 bases, leaving 6 bases not matched to a gene. The CDR3 consists of 15 residues. The CDR3 sequence is CASSSGGQGVETQYF. In DNA, the CDR3 is TGTGCCAGCAGCTCGGGGGGACAGGGGGTGGAGACCCAGTACTTC.

Here the CDR3 reads CAWSGQGVNYGYTF. For the CDR3, the DNA is TGTGCCTGGAGCGGACAGGGGGTTAACTATGGCTACACCTTC. This chain uses TRBV30 with TRBJ1-2; 10 positions agree with TRBD1. The CDR3 consists of 14 residues. The V and J ends lost 3 bases and 1 base, in that order; junction bases with no gene match: 2. CDR1 and CDR2 (germline): GTSNPN, SVGIG (reference sequence).

The chain carries TRBV18 and TRBJ1-4, with D maybe TRBD1 (5 bases). V was clipped by 6 bases and J by 7 bases, with 15 bases between them. CDR1 KGHSH and CDR2 LQKENI come from the germline V gene. The CDR3 extends over 14 amino acids. This CDR3 reads CASSWTGGSEKLFF. CDR3 bases: TGTGCCAGCTCCTGGACCGGGGGGAGTGAAAAACTGTTTTTT.

The V gene is TRBV19, the J gene TRBJ2-1, with 9 bases that match TRBD1. The ends lost 8 bases at V and 8 bases at J; junction bases unmatched: 13. Germline CDR1 reads LNHDA; CDR2 reads SQIVND (reference sequence). This CDR3 is built from 15 residues. The CDR3 here is CASRRGDRVVHEQFF. DNA for the CDR3: TGTGCCAGTCGTCGAGGGGACAGGGTGGTTCATGAGCAGTTCTTC.

This clone was found once. The V call is TRBV5-8, the J call TRBJ2-3, with D possibly TRBD2 on 6 matching bases. V dropped 5 bases and J dropped 3 bases, with 19 bases sitting between them. Germline V gene data show CDR1 as SGHTS and CDR2 as YDEGEE. CDR3 length: 16 residues. The CDR3 nucleotides read TGTGCCAGCAGAACCCCCCGGGGGTTAAGGACAGATACGCAGTATTTT. Amino acids: CASRTPRGLRTDTQYF. The variable domain in full, completed from reference TRBV5-8 and TRBJ2-3, reads EAGVTQSPTHLIKTRGQQATLRCSPISGHTSVYWYQQALGLGLQFLLWYDEGEERNRGNFPPRFSGRQFPNYSSELNVNALELEDSALYLCASRTPRGLRTDTQYFGPGTRLTVL.

V usage is TRBV2 and J usage is TRBJ2-7, with D perhaps TRBD1 (6 bases). The V and J ends lost 6 bases and 0 bases respectively, with 12 bases between them. The CDR3 is 14 amino acids. Germline V gene data show CDR1 as SNHLY and CDR2 as FYNNEI. CDR3 coding DNA: TGTGCCAGCAGAGAGGACAGCACCTCCTACGAGCAGTACTTC. As protein: CASREDSTSYEQYF.

This chain connects TRBV7-2 to TRBJ2-5; 12 bases line up with TRBD2. The CDR3 contains 16 residues. J was trimmed by 3 bases and V by 5 bases; bases with no gene match: 7. Germline V gene data show CDR1 as SGHTA and CDR2 as FQGNSA. The CDR3 region is CASSPSTSGGKETQYF. The CDR3 nucleotides read TGTGCCAGCAGCCCCAGTACTAGCGGGGGGAAAGAGACCCAGTACTTC.

The gene calls are TRBV4-1 and TRBJ2-5; TRBD2 might be the D (6 bases). Germline V gives CDR1 MGHRA, CDR2 YSYEKL. The ends were cut back, 4 bases at V and 5 bases at J, with 17 bases in the middle. The length of the CDR3 is 15 residues. The CDR3: CASSLTGGRGETQYF. The CDR3 DNA follows: TGCGCCAGCAGCCTCACAGGTGGGCGGGGTGAGACCCAGTACTTC.

This clone was observed a single time. The chain has TRBV5-1 and TRBJ1-2, with D tentatively TRBD1 (6 bases). This CDR3 comprises 13 residues. Per germline, CDR1 SGHRS and CDR2 YFSETQ. Trimming took off 4 bases at V and 3 bases at J, with 10 bases between the two ends. The CDR3 region has the DNA TGCGCCAGCAGCCCGGACAGCCACTATGGCTACACCTTC. Amino acids: CASSPDSHYGYTF. The full variable domain, with the rest looked up from reference TRBV5-1 and TRBJ1-2, is KAGVTQTPRYLIKTRGQQVTLSCSPISGHRSVSWYQQTPGQGLQFLFEYFSETQRNKGNFPGRFSGRQFSNSRSEMNVSTLELGDSALYLCASSPDSHYGYTFGSGTRLTVV.

The chain links TRBV19 to TRBJ1-1; 9 positions agree with TRBD1. The trim removed 5 bases at V and 6 bases at J, leaving 7 bases unmatched. This CDR3 comprises 14 residues. CDR1 is LNHDA, CDR2 SQIVND, per germline (reference sequence). CDR3 DNA: TGTGCCAGTAGTTCCTGGACAGGGGAGGCTGAAGCTTTCTTT. Translating it yields CASSSWTGEAEAFF. Full variable domain (outside the CDR3, taken from reference TRBV19 and TRBJ1-1): DGGITQSPKYLFRKEGQNVTLSCEQNLNHDAMYWYRQDPGQGLRLIYYSQIVNDFQKGDIAEGYSVSREKKESFPLTVTSAQKNPTAFYLCASSSWTGEAEAFFGQGTRLTVV.

The chain carries TRBV18 and TRBJ2-7, with 7 bases fitting TRBD1. The CDR3 spans 13 residues. The ends lost 5 bases at V and 3 bases at J; junction bases unmatched: 4. From germline, CDR1 is KGHSH and CDR2 LQKENI. The CDR3 DNA reads as TGTGCCAGCTCAGTTGACAGGGTCTACGAGCAGTACTTC. This gives the protein CASSVDRVYEQYF. Complete variable domain (other parts from reference TRBV18 and TRBJ2-7): NAGVMQNPRHLVRRRGQEARLRCSPMKGHSHVYWYRQLPEEGLKFMVYLQKENIIDESGMPKERFSAEFPKEGPSILRIQQVVRGDSAAYFCASSVDRVYEQYFGPGTRLTVT.

This chain uses TRBV5-4 with TRBJ1-1; 9 bases line up with TRBD1. V was pared by 4 bases and J by 1 base, with 5 bases of the junction left unmatched. From germline, CDR1 is SGHNT and CDR2 YYREEE (reference sequence). The CDR3 is 15 amino acids. The CDR3 region has the DNA TGTGCCAGCAGCGACCGGACAGGGGAGAACACTGAAGCTTTCTTT. Its protein is CASSDRTGENTEAFF. The variable domain in full, with the rest retrieved from reference TRBV5-4 and TRBJ1-1, is ETGVTQSPTHLIKTRGQQVTLRCSSQSGHNTVSWYQQALGQGPQFIFQYYREEENGRGNFPPRFSGLQFPNYSSELNVNALELDDSALYLCASSDRTGENTEAFFGQGTRLTVV.

The CDR3 nucleotides read TGCGCCAGCAGTCGACAGGGTGCTAACTATGGCTACACCTTC. Translating it yields CASSRQGANYGYTF. The chain uses TRBV10-1 and TRBJ1-2, with 7 positions matching TRBD1. The V gene's germline CDR1 is WNHNN and CDR2 SYGVQD (reference sequence). The V gene end was trimmed by 5 bases and the J gene end by 0 bases; junction bases not matched to a gene: 3. The CDR3 sequence is 14 residues long.

V and J are TRBV6-1 and TRBJ2-5; possibly TRBD1 for D (5 bases). Germline CDR1 MNHNS, CDR2 SASEGT. The CDR3 contains 17 residues. Trimming left V 2 bases short and J 4 bases short, with 20 bases between. The CDR3 coding sequence is TGTGCCAGCAGTGAATCAGCATTGGCAGGGTATCGAGAGACCCAGTACTTC. It specifies CASSESALAGYRETQYF.

CDR3 sequence reads: CASGSWTGTHLGETQYF. The CDR3 coding sequence is TGTGCCAGCGGGTCTTGGACAGGGACTCACCTGGGGGAGACCCAGTACTTC. This chain uses TRBV28 with TRBJ2-5, with TRBD1 matching over 8 bases. The V segment lost 8 bases and the J segment 5 bases; nucleotides outside the gene matches: 19. Germline V gene sequence: CDR1 MDHEN, CDR2 SYDVKM. CDR3 length equals 17 residues.

This chain joins TRBV5-1 and TRBJ2-1, with TRBD2 matching over 7 bases. With V trimmed by 3 bases and J by 4 bases, 7 bases remained unmatched. Germline CDR1 SGHRS, CDR2 YFSETQ. The CDR3 has 15 amino acids. CDR3 sequence reads: CASSSSGEDYNEQFF. The CDR3 DNA reads TGCGCCAGCAGCTCAAGCGGGGAAGATTACAATGAGCAGTTCTTC.

This sequence joins TRBV6-1 and TRBJ1-6; D is uncertain. The length of the CDR3 is 12 residues. Germline CDR1 and CDR2: MNHNS and SASEGT. The ends were cut back, 6 bases at V and 8 bases at J, with 8 bases in the middle. DNA of the CDR3: TGTGCCAGCAGCCTTCCTGATTCACCCCTCCACTTT. It encodes CASSLPDSPLHF.

The rearrangement joins TRBV9 to TRBJ1-2; D not certain. The CDR3 runs to 12 residues. Germline V CDR1 and CDR2: SGDLS, YYNGEE. V was pared by 3 bases and J by 6 bases, with 9 bases between. CDR3 sequence reads: CASSGERDGYTF. DNA for the CDR3: TGTGCCAGCAGCGGCGAAAGAGATGGCTACACCTTC.

This rearrangement joins TRBV11-2 to TRBJ1-1; the D is unclear. V dropped 2 bases and J dropped 7 bases, with 23 bases sitting between them. Germline CDR1 reads SGHAT; CDR2 reads FQNNGV. This CDR3 is 17 amino acids long. For the CDR3, the DNA is TGTGCCAGCAGCTTACCCTACTCGGCCGTACTAACGCTTGAAGCTTTCTTT. Translated: CASSLPYSAVLTLEAFF.

The chain is built from TRBV2 and TRBJ1-2; 7 nucleotides match TRBD1. Germline loops: CDR1 SNHLY, CDR2 FYNNEI. The CDR3 sequence is 15 residues long. The trim removed 4 bases at V and 8 bases at J, leaving 13 bases unmatched. Here the CDR3 DNA reads TGTGCCAGCAGTGGACAGGAGACAGGGTCGGGAGGCTACACCTTC. Translation: CASSGQETGSGGYTF.

The chain employs TRBV7-2 and TRBJ2-2; no clear D. Looked up from germline, CDR1 is SGHTA and CDR2 is FQGNSA. V gave up 3 bases and J gave up 0 bases, with 14 bases separating them. CDR3 length equals 17 residues. CDR3 sequence reads: CASSLHSWAANTGELFF. The CDR3 DNA reads TGTGCCAGCAGCTTGCACAGCTGGGCAGCGAACACCGGGGAGCTGTTTTTT.

In this sample, this clone turned up once. V usage is TRBV7-3 and J usage is TRBJ2-7; TRBD1 is a possible D gene (6 bases). Germline V gene lookup returns CDR1 SGHTA and CDR2 FQGTGA. This CDR3 spans 15 amino acids. V was pared by 3 bases and J by 0 bases, with 12 bases between. The CDR3 DNA sequence: TGTGCCAGCAGCTTGGACAGTCTAAGCTCCTACGAGCAGTACTTC. It translates to CASSLDSLSSYEQYF.

The chain joins TRBV4-1 to TRBJ1-2, with TRBD1 identical over 8 bases. Looked up from germline, CDR1 is MGHRA and CDR2 is YSYEKL. This CDR3 has 13 residues. J was trimmed by 8 bases and V by 4 bases; bases with no gene match: 6. The CDR3 loop reads CASSRQGASGYTF. CDR3 nucleotides: TGCGCCAGCAGCCGCCAGGGGGCGTCCGGCTACACCTTC.